This T cell receptor beta chain was obtained from a study of T cell responses to AZD1222 COVID-19 vaccine. The study's findings and limits: Donors in the cohort were predominantly white British and more often female, and clonal diversity was possibly underestimated. It was only a handful of AZD1222 recipients who were seropositive at baseline. Unmutated variant regions reportedly attract nearly half of all spike-specific TCRs.

Points on this clone: No antigen is known for it.

Germline CDR1 reads LNHDA; CDR2 reads SQIVND (reference sequence). J was trimmed by 4 bases and V by 4 bases; bases with no gene match: 12. CDR3 length: 18 amino acids. The data were produced by immunoSEQ multiplex PCR, yet TCRdb's version contains in-frame clones alone and is incomplete. The sample yields some 14,000 clones, under 85% seen once. The chain couples TRBV19 to TRBJ2-3; 12 nucleotides agree with TRBD2. Sequencing was performed on peripheral blood, taken 28 days after the second AZD1222 dose. This sequence originates from an adult who received the AZD1222 COVID-19 vaccine. The CDR3: CASSTEGPSGGVPDTQYF. DNA for the CDR3: TGTGCCAGTAGTACAGAAGGCCCTAGCGGGGGGGTCCCAGATACGCAGTATTTT.